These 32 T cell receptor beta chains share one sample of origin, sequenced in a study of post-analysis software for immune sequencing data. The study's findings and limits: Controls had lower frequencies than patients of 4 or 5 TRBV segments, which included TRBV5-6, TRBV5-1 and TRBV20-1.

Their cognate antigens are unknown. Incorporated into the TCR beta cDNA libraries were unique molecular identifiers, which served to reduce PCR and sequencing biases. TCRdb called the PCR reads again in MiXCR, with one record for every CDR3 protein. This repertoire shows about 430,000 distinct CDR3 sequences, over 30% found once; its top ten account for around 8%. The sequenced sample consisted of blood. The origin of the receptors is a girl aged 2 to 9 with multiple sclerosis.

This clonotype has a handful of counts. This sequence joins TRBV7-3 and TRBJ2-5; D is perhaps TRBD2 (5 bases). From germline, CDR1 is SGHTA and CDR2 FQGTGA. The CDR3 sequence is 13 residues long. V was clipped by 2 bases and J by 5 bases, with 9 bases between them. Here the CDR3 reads CASSLFRGETQYF. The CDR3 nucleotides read TGTGCCAGCAGCTTATTTCGGGGTGAGACCCAGTACTTC.

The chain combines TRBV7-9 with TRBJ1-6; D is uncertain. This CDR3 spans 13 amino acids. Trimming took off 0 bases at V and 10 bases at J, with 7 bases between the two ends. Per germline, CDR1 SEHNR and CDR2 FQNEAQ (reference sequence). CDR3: CASSLAEGSPLHF. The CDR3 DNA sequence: TGTGCCAGCAGCTTAGCCGAGGGATCACCCCTCCACTTT.

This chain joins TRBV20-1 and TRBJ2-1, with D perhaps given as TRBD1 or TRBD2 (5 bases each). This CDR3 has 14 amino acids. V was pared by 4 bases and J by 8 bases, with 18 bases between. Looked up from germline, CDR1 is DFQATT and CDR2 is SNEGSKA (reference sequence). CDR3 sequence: CSATRGQPADEQFF. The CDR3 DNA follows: TGCAGTGCTACCCGGGGCCAGCCTGCCGATGAGCAGTTCTTC.

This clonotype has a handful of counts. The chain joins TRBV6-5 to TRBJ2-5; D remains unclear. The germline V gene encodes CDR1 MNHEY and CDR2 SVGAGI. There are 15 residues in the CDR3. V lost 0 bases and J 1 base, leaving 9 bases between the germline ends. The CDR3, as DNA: TGTGCCAGCAGTTACTCTATAGAGATCCAAGAGACCCAGTACTTC. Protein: CASSYSIEIQETQYF.

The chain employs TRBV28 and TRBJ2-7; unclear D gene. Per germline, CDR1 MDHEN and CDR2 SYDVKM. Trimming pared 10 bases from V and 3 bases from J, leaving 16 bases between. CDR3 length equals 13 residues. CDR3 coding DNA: TGTGCCACCCGATGCAGTGGAAGCTACGAGCAGTACTTC. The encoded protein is CATRCSGSYEQYF.

CDR3 DNA sequence: TGTGCCAGCTCACCGCAGGGTGGGAACATTCAGTACTTC. Encoded protein: CASSPQGGNIQYF. This sequence joins TRBV18 and TRBJ2-4; TRBD1 might be the D (5 bases). Trimming removed 3 bases from V and 7 bases from J, with 10 bases in between. Germline lookup yields CDR1 KGHSH and CDR2 LQKENI. The CDR3 covers 13 residues. Filled out from reference TRBV18 and TRBJ2-4, the complete variable domain reads NAGVMQNPRHLVRRRGQEARLRCSPMKGHSHVYWYRQLPEEGLKFMVYLQKENIIDESGMPKERFSAEFPKEGPSILRIQQVVRGDSAAYFCASSPQGGNIQYFGAGTRLSVL.

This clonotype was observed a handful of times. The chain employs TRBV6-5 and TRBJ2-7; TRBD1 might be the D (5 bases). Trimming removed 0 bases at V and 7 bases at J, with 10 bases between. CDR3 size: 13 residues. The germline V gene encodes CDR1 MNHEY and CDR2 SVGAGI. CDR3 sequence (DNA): TGTGCCAGCAGTTACTCTGGGGCCCTTGAGCAGTACTTC. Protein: CASSYSGALEQYF.

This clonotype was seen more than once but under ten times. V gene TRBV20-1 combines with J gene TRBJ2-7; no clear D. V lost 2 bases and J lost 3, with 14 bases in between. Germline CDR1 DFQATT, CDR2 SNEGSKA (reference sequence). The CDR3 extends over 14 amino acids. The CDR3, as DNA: TGCAGTGCTAGACCCCCCACAAACGGCTACGAGCAGTACTTC. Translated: CSARPPTNGYEQYF.

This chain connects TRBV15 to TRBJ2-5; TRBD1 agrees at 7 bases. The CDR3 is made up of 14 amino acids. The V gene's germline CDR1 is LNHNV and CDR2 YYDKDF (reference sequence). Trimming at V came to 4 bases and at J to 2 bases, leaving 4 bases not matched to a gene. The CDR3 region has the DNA TGTGCCACCAGCATCAGACAGGGACAAGAGACCCAGTACTTC. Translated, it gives CATSIRQGQETQYF.

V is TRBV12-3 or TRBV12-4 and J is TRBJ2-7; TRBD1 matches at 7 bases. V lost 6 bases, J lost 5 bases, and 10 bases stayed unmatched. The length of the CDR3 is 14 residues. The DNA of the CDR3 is TGTGCCAGCAGCCTCGGACAGGAAATTCACGAGCAGTACTTC. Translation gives CASSLGQEIHEQYF.

CDR3: CASSSPGVGIDTQYF. In DNA form, the CDR3 reads TGTGCCAGCAGCTCCCCGGGGGTTGGTATCGATACGCAGTATTTT. The chain couples TRBV13 to TRBJ2-3; maybe TRBD2 (6 bases). The CDR3 is 15 residues long. Germline assignment: CDR1 PRHDT and CDR2 FYEKMQ (reference sequence). With 4 bases removed from V and 6 bases from J, the gap between germline ends came to 17 bases. Full variable domain (outside the CDR3, taken from reference TRBV13 and TRBJ2-3): AAGVIQSPRHLIKEKRETATLKCYPIPRHDTVYWYQQGPGQDPQFLISFYEKMQSDKGSIPDRFSAQQFSDYHSELNMSSLELGDSALYFCASSSPGVGIDTQYFGPGTRLTVL.

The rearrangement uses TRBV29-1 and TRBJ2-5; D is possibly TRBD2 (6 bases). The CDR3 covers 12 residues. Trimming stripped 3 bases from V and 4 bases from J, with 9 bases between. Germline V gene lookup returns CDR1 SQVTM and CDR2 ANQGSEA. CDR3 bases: TGCAGCGTTGACGGAGGGTTAGAGACCCAGTACTTC. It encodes CSVDGGLETQYF.

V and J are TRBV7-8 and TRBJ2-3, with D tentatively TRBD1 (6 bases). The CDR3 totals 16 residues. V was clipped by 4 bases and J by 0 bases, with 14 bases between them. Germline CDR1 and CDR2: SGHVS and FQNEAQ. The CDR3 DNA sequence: TGTGCCAGCAGCTCACCTGGACAGTCTAGCACAGATACGCAGTATTTT. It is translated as CASSSPGQSSTDTQYF.

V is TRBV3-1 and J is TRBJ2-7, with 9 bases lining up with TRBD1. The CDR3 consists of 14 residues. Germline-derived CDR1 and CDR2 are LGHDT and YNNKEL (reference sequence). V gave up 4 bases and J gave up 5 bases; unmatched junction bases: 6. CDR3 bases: TGTGCCAGCAGCCCGGGACAGGGTTTCCACGAGCAGTACTTC. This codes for CASSPGQGFHEQYF.

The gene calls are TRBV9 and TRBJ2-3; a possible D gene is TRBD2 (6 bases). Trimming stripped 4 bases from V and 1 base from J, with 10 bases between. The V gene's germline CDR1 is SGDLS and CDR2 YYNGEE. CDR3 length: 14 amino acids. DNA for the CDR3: TGTGCCAGCAGCTCATGGGGGGGCACAGATACGCAGTATTTT. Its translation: CASSSWGGTDTQYF.

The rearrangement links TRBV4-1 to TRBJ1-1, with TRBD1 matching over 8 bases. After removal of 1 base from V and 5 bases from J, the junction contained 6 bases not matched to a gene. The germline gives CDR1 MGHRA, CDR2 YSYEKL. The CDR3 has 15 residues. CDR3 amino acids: CASSQVGQGGTEAFF. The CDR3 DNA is TGCGCCAGCAGCCAAGTAGGACAGGGTGGGACTGAAGCTTTCTTT.

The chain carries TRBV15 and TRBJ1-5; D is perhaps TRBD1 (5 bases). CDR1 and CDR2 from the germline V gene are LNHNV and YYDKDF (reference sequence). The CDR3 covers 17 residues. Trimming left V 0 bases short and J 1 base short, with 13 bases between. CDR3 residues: CATSRDMGGTSNQPQHF. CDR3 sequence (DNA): TGTGCCACCAGCAGAGATATGGGGGGGACCAGCAATCAGCCCCAGCATTTT.

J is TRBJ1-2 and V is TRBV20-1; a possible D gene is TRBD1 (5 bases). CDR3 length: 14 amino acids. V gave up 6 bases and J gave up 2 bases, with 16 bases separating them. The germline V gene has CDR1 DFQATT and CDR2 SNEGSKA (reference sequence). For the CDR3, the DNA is TGCAGTGCCAAACCCCCCAGGGTGAACTATGGCTACACCTTC. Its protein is CSAKPPRVNYGYTF.

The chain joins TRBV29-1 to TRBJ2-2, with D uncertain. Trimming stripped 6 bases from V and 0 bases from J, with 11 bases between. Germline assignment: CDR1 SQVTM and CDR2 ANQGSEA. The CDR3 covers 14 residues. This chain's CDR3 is CSVVFIANTGELFF. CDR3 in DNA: TGCAGCGTGGTTTTCATCGCGAACACCGGGGAGCTGTTTTTT.

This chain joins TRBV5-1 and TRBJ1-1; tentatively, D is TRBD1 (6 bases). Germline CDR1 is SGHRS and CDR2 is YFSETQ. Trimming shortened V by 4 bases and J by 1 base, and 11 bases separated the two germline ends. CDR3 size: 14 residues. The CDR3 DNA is TGCGCCAGCAGCACGGGGGCACCGAACACTGAAGCTTTCTTT. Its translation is CASSTGAPNTEAFF.

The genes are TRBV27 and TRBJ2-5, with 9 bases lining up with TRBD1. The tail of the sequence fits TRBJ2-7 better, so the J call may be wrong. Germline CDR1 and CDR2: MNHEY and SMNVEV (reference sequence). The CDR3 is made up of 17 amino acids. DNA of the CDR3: TGTGCCAGCAGTTTATCAACGGGACAGGGAACCACCTACGAGCAGTACTTC. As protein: CASSLSTGQGTTYEQYF.

The CDR3 is CASGIRDRVTDTQHF. The CDR3 nucleotides read TGTGCCAGCGGTATCCGGGACAGGGTCACAGATACGCAGCATTTT. This rearrangement joins TRBV12-3 or TRBV12-4 to TRBJ2-3, with TRBD1 matching 9 bases. The DNA end is a closer match to TRBJ1-5, so the J assignment may be wrong. This CDR3 region has 15 residues.

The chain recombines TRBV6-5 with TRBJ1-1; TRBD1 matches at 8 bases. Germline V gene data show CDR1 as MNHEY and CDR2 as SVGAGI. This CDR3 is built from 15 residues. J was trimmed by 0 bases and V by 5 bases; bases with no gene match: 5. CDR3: CASSNRGTMNTEAFF. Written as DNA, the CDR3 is TGTGCCAGCAGTAACAGGGGGACAATGAACACTGAAGCTTTCTTT.

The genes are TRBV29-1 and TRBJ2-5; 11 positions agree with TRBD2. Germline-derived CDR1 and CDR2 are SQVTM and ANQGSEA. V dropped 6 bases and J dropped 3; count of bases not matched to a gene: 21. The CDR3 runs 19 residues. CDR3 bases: TGCAGCGTGGCCCCTCGGACGACAGGGACTAGCGGAGTGAAAGAGACCCAGTACTTC. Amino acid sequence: CSVAPRTTGTSGVKETQYF.

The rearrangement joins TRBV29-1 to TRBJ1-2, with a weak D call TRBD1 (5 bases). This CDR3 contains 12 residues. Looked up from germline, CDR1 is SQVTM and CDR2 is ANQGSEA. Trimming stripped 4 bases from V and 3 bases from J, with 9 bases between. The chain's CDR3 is CSVAVGDYGYTF. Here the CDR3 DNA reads TGCAGCGTTGCTGTAGGGGACTATGGCTACACCTTC.

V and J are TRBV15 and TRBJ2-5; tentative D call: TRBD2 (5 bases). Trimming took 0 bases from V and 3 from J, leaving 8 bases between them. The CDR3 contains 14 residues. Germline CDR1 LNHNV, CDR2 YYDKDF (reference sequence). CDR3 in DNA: TGTGCCACCAGCAGAGATCGGGGTGAAGAGACCCAGTACTTC. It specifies CATSRDRGEETQYF.

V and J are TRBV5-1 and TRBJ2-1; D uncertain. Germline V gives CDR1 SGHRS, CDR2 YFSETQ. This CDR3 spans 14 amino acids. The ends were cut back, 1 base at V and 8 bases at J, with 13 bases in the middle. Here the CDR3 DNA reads TGCGCCAGCAGCTTGTCCGGCAGGAACGATGAGCAGTTCTTC. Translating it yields CASSLSGRNDEQFF.

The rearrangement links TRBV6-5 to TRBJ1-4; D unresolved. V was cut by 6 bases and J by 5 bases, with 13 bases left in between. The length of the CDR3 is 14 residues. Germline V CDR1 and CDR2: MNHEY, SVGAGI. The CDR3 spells CASSWSRGNEKLFF. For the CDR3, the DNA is TGTGCCAGCAGCTGGTCTCGAGGGAATGAAAAACTGTTTTTT.

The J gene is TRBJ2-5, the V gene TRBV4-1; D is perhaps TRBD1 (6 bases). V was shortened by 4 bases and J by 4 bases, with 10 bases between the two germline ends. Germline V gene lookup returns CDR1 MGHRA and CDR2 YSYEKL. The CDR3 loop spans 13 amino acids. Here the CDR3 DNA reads TGCGCCAGCAGCCGGACAGAGGGAGAGACCCAGTACTTC. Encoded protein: CASSRTEGETQYF.

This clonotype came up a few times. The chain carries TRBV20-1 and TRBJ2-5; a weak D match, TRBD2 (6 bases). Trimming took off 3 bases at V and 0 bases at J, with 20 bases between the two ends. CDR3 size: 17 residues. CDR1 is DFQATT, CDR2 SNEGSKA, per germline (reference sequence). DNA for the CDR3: TGCAGTGCTAGCTCCGACATAGCGGCCCGGTACCAAGAGACCCAGTACTTC. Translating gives CSASSDIAARYQETQYF.

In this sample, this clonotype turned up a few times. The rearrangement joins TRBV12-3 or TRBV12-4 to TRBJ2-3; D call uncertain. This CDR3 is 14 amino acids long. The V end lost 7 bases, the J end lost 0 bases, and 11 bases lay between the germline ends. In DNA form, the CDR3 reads TGTGCCAGCAACCGGGCCTTTAGCACAGATACGCAGTATTTT. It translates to CASNRAFSTDTQYF.

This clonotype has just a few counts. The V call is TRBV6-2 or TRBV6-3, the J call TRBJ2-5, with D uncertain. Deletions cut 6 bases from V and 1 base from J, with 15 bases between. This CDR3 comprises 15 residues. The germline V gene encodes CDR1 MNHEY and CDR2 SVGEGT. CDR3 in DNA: TGTGCCAGCAGCAACCTCCCTGGTCCCCAAGAGACCCAGTACTTC. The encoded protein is CASSNLPGPQETQYF.